The present entry profiles one T cell receptor (beta chain) with its context. The entry originates in a study of Graves' ophthalmopathy and Graves' hyperthyroidism. Study-wide background: Peripheral blood sampling occurred at initial diagnosis, before any treatment.

The TCR beta CDR3 regions underwent amplification from RNA transcripts. Investigators did first-round RT-PCR with HTBI primers, then second-round multiplex PCR. One entry per CDR3 protein results from TCRdb running MiXCR on the multiplex PCR reads. The profile shows hundreds of thousands of distinct CDR3 sequences, about two fifths of them singletons. This CDR3 spans 14 amino acids. V lost 5 bases to trimming and J lost 3 bases, with 14 bases between them. Germline V gene lookup returns CDR1 SGHNT and CDR2 YENEEA. This chain joins TRBV11-3 and TRBJ2-7; weak D call: TRBD1 (5 bases). The origin of this receptor is an adult man with Graves' ophthalmopathy. The sample was peripheral blood. The CDR3 sequence is CASSPRASFYEQYF. For the CDR3, the DNA is TGTGCCAGCAGCCCCAGGGCCAGTTTCTACGAGCAGTACTTC.